The clone carrying this T cell receptor (beta chain) turned up a few times. The antigen remains unidentified. Unique molecular identifiers were incorporated during preparation of the TCRbeta library. Each CDR3 protein is one row after TCRdb ran MiXCR on the PCR reads. The table lists just over 200,000 distinct CDR3 sequences, about 8.7% of them singletons. These data come from a study of T-cell reconstitution after alpha-beta-depleted transplantation in children. Study conclusions and caveats: Several hundred expanded graft clones reportedly gave rise to the alpha-beta T cells present about two months after transplant. Recipient T cells and thymic progenitors that survived were the source of the high TCRbeta diversity seen at day 60 in some patients. T-cell counts and diversity at one year post-transplant came mainly from newly produced T cells.

The V end lost 5 bases, the J end lost 5 bases, and 21 bases lay between the germline ends. This CDR3 comprises 16 residues. Per germline, CDR1 SGHVS and CDR2 FNYEAQ. Sequences were derived from PBMCs, mostly from graft donor cells, sampled 360 days after TCRalphabeta/CD19-depleted stem cell transplant. The V call is TRBV7-6, the J call TRBJ1-1; D gene ambiguous. This receptor was identified in a male patient under 10 years old who had a stem cell transplant for acute myeloid leukemia, so the T cells may come from the graft donor. The CDR3 loop is CASSPNPTGRATEAFF. The CDR3 bases are TGTGCCAGCAGCCCAAATCCGACGGGAAGGGCTACTGAAGCTTTCTTT.